The clone carrying this T cell receptor beta chain appeared many times. These data originate in a study of T cells in Graves' hyperthyroidism and ophthalmopathy. This CDR3 comprises 14 residues. Germline CDR1 MNHEY, CDR2 SMNVEV (reference sequence). The V and J ends lost 2 bases and 2 bases respectively, with 10 bases between them. Amplified TCR beta CDR3 regions came from RNA transcripts. Initially, a first-round RT-PCR of the TCR CDR3 employed the HTBI primer set. TCRdb re-called the multiplex PCR reads through MiXCR, storing one row per CDR3 protein. Of roughly 500,000 distinct CDR3 sequences listed, approximately 14% are singletons.

The receptor was isolated from a woman under 40 with Graves' hyperthyroidism that later progressed to Graves' ophthalmopathy. This chain joins TRBV27 and TRBJ2-7; D unclear. Sequencing input: blood. The DNA for the CDR3 is TGTGCCAGCAGTTTAAGTCTAGGCGCCTACGAGCAGTACTTC. This translates into CASSLSLGAYEQYF.